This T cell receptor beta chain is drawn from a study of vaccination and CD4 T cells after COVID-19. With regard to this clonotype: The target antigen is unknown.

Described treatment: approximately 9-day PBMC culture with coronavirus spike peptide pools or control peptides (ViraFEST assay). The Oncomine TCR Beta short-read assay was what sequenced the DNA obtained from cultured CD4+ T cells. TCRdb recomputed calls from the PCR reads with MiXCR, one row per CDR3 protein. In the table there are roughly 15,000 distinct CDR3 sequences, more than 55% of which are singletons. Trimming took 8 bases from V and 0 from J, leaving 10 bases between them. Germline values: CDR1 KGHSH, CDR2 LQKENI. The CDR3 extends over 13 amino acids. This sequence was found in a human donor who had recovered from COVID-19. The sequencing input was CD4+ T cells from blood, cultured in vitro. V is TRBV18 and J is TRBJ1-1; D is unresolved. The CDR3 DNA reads TGTGCCAGCACATACCAGGTGAACACTGAAGCTTTCTTT. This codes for CASTYQVNTEAFF.